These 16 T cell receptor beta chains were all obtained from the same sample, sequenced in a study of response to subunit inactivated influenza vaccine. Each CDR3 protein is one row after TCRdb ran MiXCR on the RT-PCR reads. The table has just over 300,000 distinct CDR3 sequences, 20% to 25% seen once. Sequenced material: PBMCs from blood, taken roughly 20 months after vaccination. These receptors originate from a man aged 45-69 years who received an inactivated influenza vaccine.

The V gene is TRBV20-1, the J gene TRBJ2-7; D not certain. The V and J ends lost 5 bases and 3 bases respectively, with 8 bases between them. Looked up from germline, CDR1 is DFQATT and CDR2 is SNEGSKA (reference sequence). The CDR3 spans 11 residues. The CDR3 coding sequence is TGCAGTGCTGGCGATCACTACGAGCAGTACTTC. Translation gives CSAGDHYEQYF.

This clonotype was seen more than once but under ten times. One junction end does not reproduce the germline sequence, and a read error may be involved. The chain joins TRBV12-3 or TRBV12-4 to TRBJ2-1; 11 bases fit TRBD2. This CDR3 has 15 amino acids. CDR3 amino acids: CASRLAGGKYNEQFF. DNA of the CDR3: TGTGCCAGCAGATTAGCGGGGGGGAAGTACAATGAGCAGTTCTTC.

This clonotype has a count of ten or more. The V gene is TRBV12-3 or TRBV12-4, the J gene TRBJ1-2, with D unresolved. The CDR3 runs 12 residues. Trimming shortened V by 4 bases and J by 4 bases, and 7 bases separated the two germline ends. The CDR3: CASSSSFYGYTF. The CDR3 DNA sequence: TGTGCCAGCAGTTCCTCGTTCTATGGCTACACCTTC.

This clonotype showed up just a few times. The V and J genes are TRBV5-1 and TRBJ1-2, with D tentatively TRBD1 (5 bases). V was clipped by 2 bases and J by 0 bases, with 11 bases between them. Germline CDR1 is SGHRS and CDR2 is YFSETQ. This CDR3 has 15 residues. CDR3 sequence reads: CASSLVGETNYGYTF. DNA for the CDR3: TGCGCCAGCAGCTTAGTGGGGGAAACTAACTATGGCTACACCTTC. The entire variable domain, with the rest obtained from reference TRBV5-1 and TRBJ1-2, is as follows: KAGVTQTPRYLIKTRGQQVTLSCSPISGHRSVSWYQQTPGQGLQFLFEYFSETQRNKGNFPGRFSGRQFSNSRSEMNVSTLELGDSALYLCASSLVGETNYGYTFGSGTRLTVV.

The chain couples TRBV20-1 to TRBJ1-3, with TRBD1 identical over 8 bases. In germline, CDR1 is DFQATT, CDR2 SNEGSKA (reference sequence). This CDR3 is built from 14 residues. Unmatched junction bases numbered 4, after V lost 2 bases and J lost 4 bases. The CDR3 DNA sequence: TGCAGTGCTAGAAGACAGGGGAAAGGAAACACCATATATTTT. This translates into CSARRQGKGNTIYF.

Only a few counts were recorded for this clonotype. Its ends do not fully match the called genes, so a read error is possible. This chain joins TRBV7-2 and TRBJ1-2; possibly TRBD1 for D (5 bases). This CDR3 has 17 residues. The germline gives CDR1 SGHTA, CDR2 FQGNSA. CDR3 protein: CASSPQFGRQGNNGYTF. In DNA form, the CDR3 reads TGTGCCAGCAGCCCTCAGTTCGGAAGGCAGGGTAACAATGGCTACACCTTC.

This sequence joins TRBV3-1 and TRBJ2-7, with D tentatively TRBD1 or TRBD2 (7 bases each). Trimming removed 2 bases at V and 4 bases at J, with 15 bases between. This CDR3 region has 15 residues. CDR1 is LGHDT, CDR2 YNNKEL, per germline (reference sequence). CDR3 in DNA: TGTGCCAGCAGCCAATATGACAGGGAGGGATACGAGCAGTACTTC. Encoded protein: CASSQYDREGYEQYF.

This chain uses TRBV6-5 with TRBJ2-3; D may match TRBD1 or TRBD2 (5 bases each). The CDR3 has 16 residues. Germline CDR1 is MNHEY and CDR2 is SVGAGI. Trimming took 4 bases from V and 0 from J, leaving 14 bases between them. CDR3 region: CASSLSGTSSTDTQYF. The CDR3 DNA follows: TGTGCCAGCAGTTTGTCAGGGACCTCTAGCACAGATACGCAGTATTTT.

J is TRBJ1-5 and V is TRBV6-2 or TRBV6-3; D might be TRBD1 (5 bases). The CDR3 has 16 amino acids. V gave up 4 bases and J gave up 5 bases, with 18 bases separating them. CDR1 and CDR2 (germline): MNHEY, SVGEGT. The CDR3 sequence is CASSSGAYSGHQPQHF. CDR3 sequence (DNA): TGTGCCAGCAGTTCCGGGGCTTATTCAGGACATCAGCCCCAGCATTTT.

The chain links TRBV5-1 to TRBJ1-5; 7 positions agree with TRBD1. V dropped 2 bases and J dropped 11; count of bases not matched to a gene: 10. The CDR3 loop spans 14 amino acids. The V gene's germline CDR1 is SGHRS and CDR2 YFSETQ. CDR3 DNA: TGCGCCAGCAGCTTCGGACAGGTTGGGCAGGCCCAGCATTTT. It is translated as CASSFGQVGQAQHF.

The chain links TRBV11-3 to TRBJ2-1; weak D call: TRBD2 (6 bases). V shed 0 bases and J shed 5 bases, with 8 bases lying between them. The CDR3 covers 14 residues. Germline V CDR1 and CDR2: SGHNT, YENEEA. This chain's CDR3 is CASSLEAGNNEQFF. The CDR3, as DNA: TGTGCCAGCAGCTTAGAGGCGGGAAACAATGAGCAGTTCTTC.

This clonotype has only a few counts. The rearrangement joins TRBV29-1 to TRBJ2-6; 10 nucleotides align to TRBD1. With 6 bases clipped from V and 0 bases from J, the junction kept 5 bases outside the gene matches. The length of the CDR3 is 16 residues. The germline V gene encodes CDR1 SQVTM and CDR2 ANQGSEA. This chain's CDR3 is CSVGDRGFSGANVLTF. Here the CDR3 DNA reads TGCAGCGTCGGGGACAGGGGCTTCTCTGGGGCCAACGTCCTGACTTTC.

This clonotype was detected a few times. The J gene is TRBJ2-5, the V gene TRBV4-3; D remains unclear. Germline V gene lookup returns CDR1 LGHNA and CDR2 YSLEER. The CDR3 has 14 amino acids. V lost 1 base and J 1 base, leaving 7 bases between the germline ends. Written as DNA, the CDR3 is TGCGCCAGCAGCCAAGCGTACTCCCAAGAGACCCAGTACTTC. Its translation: CASSQAYSQETQYF.

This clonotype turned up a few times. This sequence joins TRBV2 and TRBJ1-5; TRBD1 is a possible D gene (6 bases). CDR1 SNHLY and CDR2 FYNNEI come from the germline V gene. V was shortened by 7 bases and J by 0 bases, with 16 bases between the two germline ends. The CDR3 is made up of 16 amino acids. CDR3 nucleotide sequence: TGTGCCAGCACTAATAGACGGACAGATAGCAATCAGCCCCAGCATTTT. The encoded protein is CASTNRRTDSNQPQHF.

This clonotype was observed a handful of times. This CDR3 reads CASSGRTGMNTEAFF. Here the CDR3 DNA reads TGTGCCAGCAGTGGAAGGACAGGGATGAACACTGAAGCTTTCTTT. The chain is built from TRBV6-1 and TRBJ1-1, with 8 positions matching TRBD1. J lost 0 bases, V lost 4 bases, and 4 bases had no gene match. Germline CDR1 is MNHNS and CDR2 is SASEGT. The CDR3 sequence is 15 residues long.

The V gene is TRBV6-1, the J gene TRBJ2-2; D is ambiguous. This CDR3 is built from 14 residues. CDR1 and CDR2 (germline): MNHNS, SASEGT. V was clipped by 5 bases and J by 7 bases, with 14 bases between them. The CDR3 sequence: CASSTAGPDGELFF. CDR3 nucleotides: TGTGCCAGCAGTACCGCCGGACCGGACGGGGAGCTGTTTTTT.